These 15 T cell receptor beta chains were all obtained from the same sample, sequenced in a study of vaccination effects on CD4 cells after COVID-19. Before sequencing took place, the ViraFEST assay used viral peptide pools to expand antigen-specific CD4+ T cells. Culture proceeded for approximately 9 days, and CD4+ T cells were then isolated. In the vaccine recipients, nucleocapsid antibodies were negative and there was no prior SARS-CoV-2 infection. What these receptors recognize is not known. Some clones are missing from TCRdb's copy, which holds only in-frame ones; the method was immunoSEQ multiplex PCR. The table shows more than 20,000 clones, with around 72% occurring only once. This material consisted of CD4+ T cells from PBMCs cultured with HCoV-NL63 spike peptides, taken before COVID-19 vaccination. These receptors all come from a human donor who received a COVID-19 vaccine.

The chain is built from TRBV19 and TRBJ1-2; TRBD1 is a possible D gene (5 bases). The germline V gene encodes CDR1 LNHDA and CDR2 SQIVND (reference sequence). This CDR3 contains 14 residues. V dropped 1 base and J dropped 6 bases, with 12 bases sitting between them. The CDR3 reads CASSIGARDHGYTF. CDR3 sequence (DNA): TGTGCCAGTAGTATAGGCGCCCGGGACCATGGCTACACCTTC.

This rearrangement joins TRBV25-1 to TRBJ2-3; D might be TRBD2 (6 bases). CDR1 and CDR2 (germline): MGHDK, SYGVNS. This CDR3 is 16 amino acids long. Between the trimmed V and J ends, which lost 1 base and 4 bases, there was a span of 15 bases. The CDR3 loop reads CASSEWEGTGADTQYF. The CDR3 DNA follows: TGTGCCAGCAGTGAATGGGAAGGGACGGGAGCAGATACGCAGTATTTT.

CDR3 amino acids: CASSLVGRRGLNTEAFF. The CDR3, as DNA: TGTGCCAGCAGCTTAGTGGGGAGGAGGGGTTTGAACACTGAAGCTTTCTTT. The genes are TRBV7-9 and TRBJ1-1, with a possible D match to TRBD1 (5 bases). Looked up from germline, CDR1 is SEHNR and CDR2 is FQNEAQ (reference sequence). Trimming stripped 1 base from V and 0 bases from J, with 15 bases between. The CDR3 extends over 17 amino acids.

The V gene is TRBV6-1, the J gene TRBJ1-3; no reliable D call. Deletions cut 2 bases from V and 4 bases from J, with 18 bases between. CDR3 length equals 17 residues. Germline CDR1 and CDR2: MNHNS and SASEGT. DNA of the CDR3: TGTGCCAGCAGTGAATCAATGGCTTCCCCCTCCGGAAACACCATATATTTT. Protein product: CASSESMASPSGNTIYF.

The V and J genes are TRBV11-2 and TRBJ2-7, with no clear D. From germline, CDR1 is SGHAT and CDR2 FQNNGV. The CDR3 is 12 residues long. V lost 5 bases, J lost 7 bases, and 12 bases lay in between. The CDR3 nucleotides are TGTGCCAGCAGCCTAGTGTTTGGGGAGCAGTACTTC. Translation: CASSLVFGEQYF.

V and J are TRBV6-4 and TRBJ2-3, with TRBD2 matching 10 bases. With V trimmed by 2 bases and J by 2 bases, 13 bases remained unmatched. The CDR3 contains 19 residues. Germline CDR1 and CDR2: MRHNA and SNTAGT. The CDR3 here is CASSDPSNQTSGFTDTQYF. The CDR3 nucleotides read TGTGCCAGCAGTGACCCGTCAAACCAGACTAGCGGGTTCACAGATACGCAGTATTTT.

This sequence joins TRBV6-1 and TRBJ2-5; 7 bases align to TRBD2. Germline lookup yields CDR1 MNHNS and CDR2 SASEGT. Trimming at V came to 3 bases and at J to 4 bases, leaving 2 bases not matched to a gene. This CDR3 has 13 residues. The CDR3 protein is CASSDGLVETQYF. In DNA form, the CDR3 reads TGTGCCAGCAGTGATGGACTAGTAGAGACCCAGTACTTC.

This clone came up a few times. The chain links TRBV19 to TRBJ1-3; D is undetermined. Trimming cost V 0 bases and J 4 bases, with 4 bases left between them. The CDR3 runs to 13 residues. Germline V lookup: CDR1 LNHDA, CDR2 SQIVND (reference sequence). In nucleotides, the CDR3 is TGTGCCAGTAGTATAGAAGGCGGAAACACCATATATTTT. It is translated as CASSIEGGNTIYF.

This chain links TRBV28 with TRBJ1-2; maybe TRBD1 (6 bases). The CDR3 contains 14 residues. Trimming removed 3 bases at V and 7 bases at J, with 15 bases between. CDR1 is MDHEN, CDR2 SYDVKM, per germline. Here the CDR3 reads CASSFPGAAGGYTF. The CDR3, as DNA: TGTGCCAGCAGTTTCCCAGGGGCGGCGGGTGGCTACACCTTC.

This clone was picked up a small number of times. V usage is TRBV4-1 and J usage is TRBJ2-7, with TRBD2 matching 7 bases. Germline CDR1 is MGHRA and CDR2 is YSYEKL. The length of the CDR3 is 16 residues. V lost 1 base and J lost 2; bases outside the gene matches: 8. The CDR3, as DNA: TGCGCCAGCAGCCAAGTTCCTAGCGGATTACCCTACGAGCAGTACTTC. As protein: CASSQVPSGLPYEQYF.

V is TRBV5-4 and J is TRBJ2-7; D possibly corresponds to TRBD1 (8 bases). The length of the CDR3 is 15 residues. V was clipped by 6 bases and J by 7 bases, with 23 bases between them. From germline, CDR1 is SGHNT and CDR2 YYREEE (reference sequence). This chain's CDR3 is CASNTGGGQSSEQYF. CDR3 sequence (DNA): TGTGCCAGCAACACAGGGGGGGGTCAGTCGAGTGAGCAGTACTTC.

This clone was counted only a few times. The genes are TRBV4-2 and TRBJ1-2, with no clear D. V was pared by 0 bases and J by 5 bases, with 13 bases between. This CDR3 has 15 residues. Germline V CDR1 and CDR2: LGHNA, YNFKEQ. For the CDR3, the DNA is TGTGCCAGCAGCCAAGATCTGGCCCTTCCGTATGGCTACACCTTC. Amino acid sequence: CASSQDLALPYGYTF.

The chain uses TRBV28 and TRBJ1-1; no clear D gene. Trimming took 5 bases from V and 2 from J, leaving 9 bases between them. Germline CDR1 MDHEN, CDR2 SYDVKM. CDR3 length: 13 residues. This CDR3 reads CASSGELNTEAFF. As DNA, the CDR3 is TGTGCCAGCAGTGGAGAGTTAAACACTGAAGCTTTCTTT. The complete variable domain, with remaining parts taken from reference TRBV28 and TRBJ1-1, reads DVKVTQSSRYLVKRTGEKVFLECVQDMDHENMFWYRQDPGLGLRLIYFSYDVKMKEKGDIPEGYSVSREKKERFSLILESASTNQTSMYLCASSGELNTEAFFGQGTRLTVV.

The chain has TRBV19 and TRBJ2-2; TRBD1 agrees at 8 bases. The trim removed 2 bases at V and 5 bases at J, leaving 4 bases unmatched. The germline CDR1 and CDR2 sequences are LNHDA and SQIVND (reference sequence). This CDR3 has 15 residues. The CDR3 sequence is CASSIQGARTGELFF. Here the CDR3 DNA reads TGTGCCAGTAGTATACAGGGGGCGAGGACCGGGGAGCTGTTTTTT.

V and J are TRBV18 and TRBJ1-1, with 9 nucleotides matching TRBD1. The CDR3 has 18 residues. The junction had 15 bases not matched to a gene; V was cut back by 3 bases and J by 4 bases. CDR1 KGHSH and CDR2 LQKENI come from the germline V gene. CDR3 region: CASSPSRQGGWMGTEAFF. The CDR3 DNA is TGTGCCAGCTCACCTTCCCGACAGGGGGGTTGGATGGGCACTGAAGCTTTCTTT. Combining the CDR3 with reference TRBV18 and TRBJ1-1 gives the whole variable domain NAGVMQNPRHLVRRRGQEARLRCSPMKGHSHVYWYRQLPEEGLKFMVYLQKENIIDESGMPKERFSAEFPKEGPSILRIQQVVRGDSAAYFCASSPSRQGGWMGTEAFFGQGTRLTVV.